The 28 T cell receptor beta chains below were found in one sample sequenced in a study of T cell repertoires in cytomegalovirus infection. In TCRdb, the reads were re-called with MiXCR into one record per CDR3 protein. The table records around 740,000 distinct CDR3 sequences, about 40% of them present only once. The source material was PBMCs. The source of these receptors is a human donor in good health (CMV status not recorded). Some clones in this sample may be carry-over from other donors' samples.

Comments on this clonotype: A read error may account for a junction end that differs from germline. The chain joins TRBV4-1 to TRBJ2-1; tentative D call: TRBD1 (6 bases). Germline V gene lookup returns CDR1 MGHRA and CDR2 YSYEKL. The CDR3 extends over 15 amino acids. The CDR3, as DNA: TGTGCCAGCAAGGACGGGACAACCGCCAGGAATGAGCAGTTCTTC. Protein sequence: CASKDGTTARNEQFF.

The J gene is TRBJ1-5, the V gene TRBV29-1; D is uncertain. The V gene lost 6 bases and the J gene lost 0 bases, with 12 bases spanning the gap. There are 14 residues in the CDR3. CDR1 is SQVTM, CDR2 ANQGSEA, per germline. The CDR3 sequence is CSVATDYSNQPQHF. Written as DNA, the CDR3 is TGCAGCGTCGCTACAGATTATAGCAATCAGCCCCAGCATTTT.

The sample holds a few counts of this clonotype. The chain has TRBV5-1 and TRBJ1-2, with a weak D call TRBD1 (6 bases). This CDR3 comprises 14 residues. Trimming removed 7 bases from V and 6 bases from J, with 19 bases in between. The germline V gene encodes CDR1 SGHRS and CDR2 YFSETQ. As DNA, the CDR3 is TGCGCCAGCTCCCTAAGCGGGGGGCGAGATGGCTACACCTTC. Encoded protein: CASSLSGGRDGYTF.

This clonotype was seen ten or more times. This rearrangement joins TRBV7-8 to TRBJ2-7; possibly TRBD2 for D (6 bases). CDR1 SGHVS and CDR2 FQNEAQ come from the germline V gene. This CDR3 is 16 amino acids long. Trimming left V 1 base short and J 6 bases short, with 19 bases between. The CDR3 bases are TGTGCCAGCAGCTTAGACTCGGGAGACATTGTAGGCGAGCAGTACTTC. It specifies CASSLDSGDIVGEQYF.

This clonotype was detected a few times. The chain combines TRBV20-1 with TRBJ2-1; unclear D gene. Germline V gene sequence: CDR1 DFQATT, CDR2 SNEGSKA (reference sequence). V lost 7 bases to trimming and J lost 6 bases, with 19 bases between them. The CDR3 covers 14 residues. The CDR3: CSGEPWQGRNEQFF. CDR3 coding DNA: TGCAGTGGGGAACCGTGGCAAGGGCGCAATGAGCAGTTCTTC.

The sample holds a few counts of this clonotype. This chain connects TRBV19 to TRBJ1-3; no firm D call. V was shortened by 7 bases and J by 2 bases, with 15 bases between the two germline ends. Germline lookup yields CDR1 LNHDA and CDR2 SQIVND (reference sequence). The CDR3 consists of 15 residues. DNA of the CDR3: TGTGCCAGTAAGGGTCGGGCGGGCCCTGGAAACACCATATATTTT. Translating it yields CASKGRAGPGNTIYF.

V gene TRBV7-2 combines with J gene TRBJ2-7; TRBD1 matches 8 bases. The CDR3 has 14 residues. V was pared by 2 bases and J by 5 bases, with 5 bases of the junction left unmatched. CDR1 is SGHTA and CDR2 is FQGNSA in the germline V gene. The CDR3 bases are TGTGCCAGCAGCTTACAGGGGGCTCAACACGAGCAGTACTTC. Translating it yields CASSLQGAQHEQYF.

Points on this clonotype: One end of the junction does not line up with germline, which may come from a read error. The rearrangement links TRBV28 to TRBJ2-5; D remains ambiguous. Germline-derived CDR1 and CDR2 are MDHEN and SYDVKM. CDR3 length: 13 residues. The CDR3 sequence is CASCFVQAWPQYF. CDR3 sequence (DNA): TGTGCCAGCTGTTTCGTCCAGGCATGGCCCCAGTACTTC.

This clonotype was seen a handful of times. This sequence joins TRBV19 and TRBJ2-2; D gene uncertain. Trimming stripped 7 bases from V and 1 base from J, with 13 bases between. CDR1 is LNHDA, CDR2 SQIVND, per germline (reference sequence). The CDR3 spans 15 residues. DNA for the CDR3: TGTGCCAGTACTAGGACGGCATTGAACACCGGGGAGCTGTTTTTT. Its protein product is CASTRTALNTGELFF.

The CDR3 DNA reads as TGTGCCAGCAGCGTGGCCGGCGACTATGGCTACACCTTC. Translated, it gives CASSVAGDYGYTF. The V gene is TRBV9, the J gene TRBJ1-2; D not resolved. The germline gives CDR1 SGDLS, CDR2 YYNGEE. The CDR3 sequence is 13 residues long. V lost 2 bases, J lost 3 bases, and 8 bases lay in between.

This clonotype was counted between two and nine times. The chain carries TRBV5-1 and TRBJ1-6; perhaps TRBD1 as D (5 bases). CDR3 length: 14 amino acids. V dropped 0 bases and J dropped 15 bases, with 16 bases sitting between them. Germline V CDR1 and CDR2: SGHRS, YFSETQ. CDR3 DNA sequence: TGCGCCAGCAGCTTGGGCGGGGACCGGCCTCTCCTCCACTTT. Translation gives CASSLGGDRPLLHF.

The chain links TRBV20-1 to TRBJ2-3, with 13 positions matching TRBD2. This CDR3 comprises 18 residues. CDR1 is DFQATT and CDR2 is SNEGSKA in the germline V gene (reference sequence). V trimming: 0 bases; J trimming: 1 base; junction bases outside the gene matches: 7. CDR3 in amino acids: CSARDILAGGPGTDTQYF. In DNA, the CDR3 is TGCAGTGCTAGAGATATACTAGCGGGGGGGCCTGGCACAGATACGCAGTATTTT.

The V call is TRBV2, the J call TRBJ1-4, with unresolved D. This CDR3 is 14 amino acids long. V was cut by 6 bases and J by 7 bases, with 15 bases left in between. Germline CDR1 SNHLY, CDR2 FYNNEI. CDR3 sequence reads: CASRETDWSEKLFF. The CDR3 DNA reads TGTGCCAGCAGGGAGACTGACTGGAGTGAAAAACTGTTTTTT.

The J gene is TRBJ1-1, the V gene TRBV2; D is uncertain. V was pared by 8 bases and J by 0 bases, with 13 bases between. The CDR3 runs to 14 residues. Germline assignment: CDR1 SNHLY and CDR2 FYNNEI. The CDR3 sequence: CASCSTPVNTEAFF. Here the CDR3 DNA reads TGTGCCAGCTGTAGTACGCCGGTGAACACTGAAGCTTTCTTT.

Comments on this clonotype: At one end the junction does not follow the germline gene, possibly because of a read error. The rearrangement uses TRBV12-3 or TRBV12-4 and TRBJ1-6; TRBD1 matches 9 bases. The CDR3 totals 12 residues. CDR3 sequence reads: CASSLFDRDRVF. CDR3 sequence (DNA): TGTGCCAGCAGCCTATTCGACCGGGACAGGGTTTTT.

This clonotype was seen a few times. A read error may produce the germline difference seen at one junction end. This chain joins TRBV28 and TRBJ1-5; a possible D gene is TRBD1 (6 bases). The germline V gene encodes CDR1 MDHEN and CDR2 SYDVKM. The CDR3 contains 12 residues. Here the CDR3 DNA reads TGTGCCAGCAGCACCGCCGGGACATATCATACATTT. Its protein is CASSTAGTYHTF.

A single count supports this clonotype. Its ends do not fully match the called genes, so a read error is possible. The chain has TRBV7-2 and TRBJ2-1, with 9 bases aligning to TRBD2. This CDR3 is 15 amino acids long. Per germline, CDR1 SGHTA and CDR2 FQGNSA. The CDR3 protein is CASSLVASGVDEQLF. CDR3 bases: TGTGCCAGCAGCTTAGTTGCTAGCGGGGTCGATGAGCAGTTATTC.

This clonotype was seen more than once but under ten times. The chain has TRBV20-1 and TRBJ1-2; TRBD1 matches 9 bases. The CDR3 runs to 13 residues. The V gene end was trimmed by 0 bases and the J gene end by 7 bases; junction bases not matched to a gene: 3. Germline V lookup: CDR1 DFQATT, CDR2 SNEGSKA (reference sequence). The CDR3 region is CSARDGTGIGYTF. In DNA, the CDR3 is TGCAGTGCTAGAGATGGGACAGGGATTGGCTACACCTTC.

The chain employs TRBV20-1 and TRBJ2-7; a possible D gene is TRBD1 (7 bases). This CDR3 contains 12 residues. In germline, CDR1 is DFQATT, CDR2 SNEGSKA (reference sequence). V lost 6 bases to trimming and J lost 2 bases, with 11 bases between them. The CDR3 DNA reads as TGCAGTGCCCGGGGGACAGCCTACGAGCAGTACTTC. This encodes CSARGTAYEQYF.

The V call is TRBV6-5, the J call TRBJ2-7, with TRBD1 matching over 12 bases. Unmatched junction bases numbered 10, after V lost 5 bases and J lost 5 bases. From germline, CDR1 is MNHEY and CDR2 SVGAGI. The CDR3 length is 16 residues. The CDR3 protein is CASSVFLGQGAHEQYF. The CDR3 coding sequence is TGTGCCAGCAGTGTCTTCCTGGGACAGGGGGCCCACGAGCAGTACTTC.

As to this clonotype: The junction departs from germline at one end; a sequencing error may be responsible. The chain carries TRBV20-1 and TRBJ2-5, with 8 bases aligning to TRBD2. The CDR3 has 15 residues. Germline values: CDR1 DFQATT, CDR2 SNEGSKA (reference sequence). The CDR3, as DNA: TGCAGTGCTAGAGATCCCCTAGCGGGTCAAGGGACCCAGTACTTC. Translation gives CSARDPLAGQGTQYF.

Only a few counts were recorded for this clonotype. The chain uses TRBV19 and TRBJ1-5; D is possibly TRBD1 (6 bases). Germline loops: CDR1 LNHDA, CDR2 SQIVND (reference sequence). CDR3 length: 16 amino acids. V was clipped by 4 bases and J by 1 base, with 14 bases between them. CDR3 region: CASSKYRELSNQPQHF. The CDR3 DNA reads as TGTGCCAGTAGTAAATACAGGGAATTGAGCAATCAGCCCCAGCATTTT.

The rearrangement links TRBV2 to TRBJ2-3, with D perhaps matching TRBD1 or TRBD2 (5 bases each). Deletions cut 6 bases from V and 9 bases from J, with 16 bases between. This CDR3 has 13 amino acids. Germline V gene data show CDR1 as SNHLY and CDR2 as FYNNEI. In DNA, the CDR3 is TGTGCCAGCAGGATCCAGGGACCTCAGACGCAGTATTTT. It encodes CASRIQGPQTQYF.

This chain connects TRBV5-4 to TRBJ2-2; D might be TRBD2 (6 bases). V was trimmed by 0 bases and J by 5 bases, leaving 14 bases between them. This CDR3 is 16 amino acids long. Germline CDR1 SGHNT, CDR2 YYREEE (reference sequence). In nucleotides, the CDR3 is TGTGCCAGCAGCTTGGGAGGAGCGGGCCCGACCGGGGAGCTGTTTTTT. Translation gives CASSLGGAGPTGELFF.

The rearrangement joins TRBV9 to TRBJ2-5; 11 bases agree with TRBD1. The germline V gene has CDR1 SGDLS and CDR2 YYNGEE. The V segment lost 3 bases and the J segment 5 bases; nucleotides outside the gene matches: 6. This CDR3 is built from 15 residues. CDR3 DNA sequence: TGTGCCAGCAGCGCACGGGACAGGGGGACGGAGACCCAGTACTTC. Encoded protein: CASSARDRGTETQYF.

This clonotype was seen a handful of times. The chain has TRBV7-9 and TRBJ2-1; the match to TRBD1 covers 10 bases. Losses at the gene ends were 5 bases for V and 5 bases for J; bases not matched to a gene: 18. Germline V CDR1 and CDR2: SEHNR, FQNEAQ (reference sequence). The CDR3 covers 19 residues. The chain's CDR3 is CASSHRTGGSRREDNEQFF. As DNA, the CDR3 is TGTGCCAGCAGCCACCGGACAGGGGGGTCTAGGCGGGAGGACAATGAGCAGTTCTTC.

This clonotype was seen only a few times. The genes are TRBV18 and TRBJ2-7; D unclear. Trimming removed 3 bases at V and 3 bases at J, with 15 bases between. CDR1 is KGHSH and CDR2 is LQKENI in the germline V gene. This CDR3 is built from 15 residues. The CDR3 reads CASSPDISSYYEQYF. The CDR3 DNA is TGTGCCAGCTCACCCGACATCTCCAGTTACTACGAGCAGTACTTC.

This clonotype occurred many times. The V and J genes are TRBV7-2 and TRBJ1-5; D may be TRBD1 (5 bases). The germline CDR1 and CDR2 sequences are SGHTA and FQGNSA. Between the trimmed V and J ends, which lost 5 bases and 11 bases, there was a span of 19 bases. The CDR3 covers 14 residues. DNA of the CDR3: TGTGCCAGCAGCCCCCATTCCGGGGCCGCGGCCCAGCATTTT. Translating it yields CASSPHSGAAAQHF.